Here is one TCR beta chain with its context. No antigen is known for it. The data derive from a study of T cells in localized non-small cell lung cancer. Regarding the study as a whole: Adjacent lung was found to contain a median roughly 60 of the top 100 tumor clones.

Sequencing was performed with immunoSEQ multiplex PCR; in TCRdb, only in-frame clones are kept and a portion is missing. Among tens of thousands of clones, approximately 80% were seen once, and the ten largest hold about a tenth. The length of the CDR3 is 15 residues. The V segment lost 4 bases and the J segment 5 bases; nucleotides outside the gene matches: 9. The V gene's germline CDR1 is MGHDK and CDR2 SYGVNS. The sample was peripheral blood, taken before any cancer treatment. The rearrangement links TRBV25-1 to TRBJ2-7; 9 bases match TRBD1. The sequence was collected from a female donor aged 60 or older with stage I lung adenocarcinoma. CDR3 amino acids: CASSGGTGLYDEQYF. CDR3 DNA sequence: TGTGCCAGCAGTGGGGGGACAGGGTTGTACGACGAGCAGTACTTC.